These 20 T cell receptor beta chains were sequenced from one sample in a study of glioma-infiltrating T cells. Amplification of TCR alpha and beta CDR3 regions from RNA used iRepertoire nested multiplex PCR. TCRdb re-analysed the multiplex PCR reads in MiXCR, keeping a single row per CDR3 protein. This table holds 300,000 to 450,000 distinct CDR3 sequences, roughly two fifths found once. The material sequenced was glioma tissue, nonneoplastic brain tissue, or PBMCs (not recorded which). The receptors stem from a human donor with low-grade glioma or glioblastoma, undergoing nonglioma brain surgery, or in good health (not recorded which).

The genes are TRBV19 and TRBJ1-5, with D possibly TRBD1 on 5 matching bases. The V gene lost 2 bases and the J gene lost 6 bases, with 14 bases spanning the gap. Germline V CDR1 and CDR2: LNHDA, SQIVND (reference sequence). The CDR3 covers 15 residues. In DNA form, the CDR3 reads TGTGCCAGTAGTATAATGGGCAGGGAGGGTCAGCCCCAGCATTTT. Protein sequence: CASSIMGREGQPQHF. Based on the CDR3 plus reference TRBV19 and TRBJ1-5, the full variable domain is DGGITQSPKYLFRKEGQNVTLSCEQNLNHDAMYWYRQDPGQGLRLIYYSQIVNDFQKGDIAEGYSVSREKKESFPLTVTSAQKNPTAFYLCASSIMGREGQPQHFGDGTRLSIL.

This clonotype was observed once. A much bigger clone sits one base away, suggesting this may be a read error. The rearrangement joins TRBV6-2 or TRBV6-3 to TRBJ1-4; no reliable D call. Between the trimmed V and J ends, which lost 5 bases and 7 bases, there was a span of 14 bases. Germline CDR1 is MNHEY and CDR2 is SVGEGT. The CDR3 extends over 14 amino acids. CDR3 loop: CASSEERVREKLFF. As DNA, the CDR3 is TGTGCCAGCAGTGAGGAAAGGGTTCGTGAAAAACTGTTTTTT.

This clonotype was seen more than once but under ten times. The V and J genes are TRBV28 and TRBJ1-5; D unresolved. V was trimmed by 3 bases and J by 6 bases, leaving 12 bases between them. The CDR3 length is 14 residues. CDR1 is MDHEN and CDR2 is SYDVKM in the germline V gene. In DNA form, the CDR3 reads TGTGCCAGCAGTTTGGCCGGGGATGGTCAGCCCCAGCATTTT. This codes for CASSLAGDGQPQHF.

The count of this clonotype is one. The J gene is TRBJ2-1, the V gene TRBV6-6; possibly TRBD1 or TRBD2 for D (5 bases each). CDR1 MNHNY and CDR2 SVGAGI come from the germline V gene (reference sequence). The CDR3 runs 13 residues. V lost 7 bases to trimming and J lost 6 bases, with 13 bases between them. The CDR3 reads CASTPGQGNEQFF. DNA of the CDR3: TGTGCCAGCACACCGGGGCAGGGCAATGAGCAGTTCTTC.

Of note for this clonotype: This may be a read error: a much more frequent sequence differs by one nucleotide. A read error is likely, as this CDR3 ends without the conserved phenylalanine or tryptophan. This chain connects TRBV24-1 to TRBJ1-2; unclear D gene. V was shortened by 2 bases and J by 4 bases, with 10 bases between the two germline ends. Looked up from germline, CDR1 is KGHDR and CDR2 is SFDVKD. The CDR3 is 14 amino acids. The CDR3 is CATSDSGSGYGYTL. The CDR3, as DNA: TGTGCCACCAGTGATTCGGGGAGTGGCTATGGCTACACCCTC.

The CDR3 region is CARSPPGLYQETQYF. The CDR3 nucleotides are TGTGCCAGGAGTCCCCCCGGTCTGTACCAAGAGACCCAGTACTTC. The chain joins TRBV28 to TRBJ2-5; D unresolved. Trimming removed 9 bases at V and 0 bases at J, with 17 bases between. The CDR3 extends over 15 amino acids. The germline V gene has CDR1 MDHEN and CDR2 SYDVKM.

This clonotype has just one count. A much more abundant neighbour one base away suggests this may be a read error. V usage is TRBV28 and J usage is TRBJ2-1, with D tentatively TRBD1 (6 bases). The germline gives CDR1 MDHEN, CDR2 SYDVKM. The CDR3 sequence is 14 residues long. The DNA of the CDR3 is TGTGCCAGCAGTTCCCGACTTAGGGACAATGAGCCGTTCTTC. Protein sequence: CASSSRLRDNEPFF.

There are many counts of this clonotype. The V and J genes are TRBV6-2 or TRBV6-3 and TRBJ2-5; 7 bases are a match to TRBD1. The CDR3 contains 15 residues. Trimming removed 6 bases from V and 2 bases from J; junction bases left unmatched: 9. Germline CDR1 MNHEY, CDR2 SVGEGT. CDR3 region: CASRSGQSIQETQYF. As DNA, the CDR3 is TGTGCCAGCAGATCGGGACAGAGCATTCAAGAGACCCAGTACTTC.

The chain is built from TRBV29-1 and TRBJ2-1; D remains unclear. There are 11 residues in the CDR3. Trimming removed 4 bases from V and 8 bases from J, with 9 bases in between. Germline assignment: CDR1 SQVTM and CDR2 ANQGSEA. The CDR3 region is CSVAYHDEQFF. CDR3 nucleotides: TGCAGCGTTGCTTATCACGATGAGCAGTTCTTC.

Points on this clonotype: A much larger clone is a single base away; this may be a read error. The rearrangement uses TRBV15 and TRBJ2-1, with 12 bases lining up with TRBD2. The CDR3 extends over 16 amino acids. Germline values: CDR1 LNHNV, CDR2 YYDKDF (reference sequence). The DNA for the CDR3 is TGTGCCGCCAGCAGAGATGCGGGACTAGCGGGCGGCGAGCAGTTCTTC. Its protein is CAASRDAGLAGGEQFF.

In this sample, this clonotype turned up a few times. V gene TRBV5-4 combines with J gene TRBJ2-1; 11 nucleotides align to TRBD2. In germline, CDR1 is SGHNT, CDR2 YYREEE (reference sequence). This CDR3 is built from 14 residues. The J segment lost 10 bases and the V segment lost 3 bases, leaving 6 bases of the junction unmatched. DNA for the CDR3: TGTGCCAGCAGCTCTGTTAGCGGGAGGGGCGAGCAGTTCTTC. Translation: CASSSVSGRGEQFF.

This clonotype appeared a few times. The rearrangement uses TRBV7-9 and TRBJ1-3; 11 bases fit TRBD1. The CDR3 spans 16 residues. Germline V lookup: CDR1 SEHNR, CDR2 FQNEAQ (reference sequence). With V trimmed by 1 base and J by 2 bases, 1 base remained unmatched. The CDR3 DNA reads TGTGCCAGCAGCTTAGAGGACAGGGGGCCTGGAAACACCATATATTTT. It codes for CASSLEDRGPGNTIYF.

This clonotype occurred a few times. The chain joins TRBV28 to TRBJ2-3; 11 bases are a match to TRBD1. V trimming: 9 bases; J trimming: 3 bases; junction bases outside the gene matches: 5. CDR1 and CDR2 (germline): MDHEN, SYDVKM. This CDR3 comprises 14 residues. The CDR3 DNA reads TGTGCCAGTCGGGGACAGGGGGGAACAGATACGCAGTATTTT. Protein: CASRGQGGTDTQYF. The variable domain in full, with the rest retrieved from reference TRBV28 and TRBJ2-3, is DVKVTQSSRYLVKRTGEKVFLECVQDMDHENMFWYRQDPGLGLRLIYFSYDVKMKEKGDIPEGYSVSREKKERFSLILESASTNQTSMYLCASRGQGGTDTQYFGPGTRLTVL.

J is TRBJ2-7 and V is TRBV7-9, with 12 positions matching TRBD2. V shed 4 bases and J 3 bases; nucleotides not matched to a gene: 10. The CDR3 has 17 residues. The germline CDR1 and CDR2 sequences are SEHNR and FQNEAQ (reference sequence). This chain's CDR3 is CASSSTELTSGSYEQYF. In DNA, the CDR3 is TGTGCCAGCAGCTCTACAGAACTGACTAGCGGGAGCTACGAGCAGTACTTC.

The chain links TRBV5-1 to TRBJ1-5; no clear D. The germline CDR1 and CDR2 sequences are SGHRS and YFSETQ. The V end was cut by 2 bases, the J end by 6 bases, with 6 bases between. The CDR3 runs to 12 residues. The CDR3 bases are TGCGCCAGCAGCTTAACGGGTCAGCCCCAGCATTTT. Its translation: CASSLTGQPQHF.

This clonotype appeared once. This may come from a read error, since a much larger clone is one base off. The CDR3 loop is CASSGTSGSFYEQYF. The CDR3 DNA reads as TGTGCCAGCAGCGGGACTAGCGGGAGTTTCTACGAGCAGTACTTC. V and J are TRBV28 and TRBJ2-7, with 14 bases aligning to TRBD2. J lost 3 bases, V lost 6 bases, and 4 bases had no gene match. The CDR3 covers 15 residues. The germline gives CDR1 MDHEN, CDR2 SYDVKM. Looking up the rest from reference TRBV28 and TRBJ2-7 gives the full variable domain: DVKVTQSSRYLVKRTGEKVFLECVQDMDHENMFWYRQDPGLGLRLIYFSYDVKMKEKGDIPEGYSVSREKKERFSLILESASTNQTSMYLCASSGTSGSFYEQYFGPGTRLTVT.

This clonotype was seen a few times. This rearrangement joins TRBV28 to TRBJ2-7; 9 bases align to TRBD1. Trimming cost V 5 bases and J 2 bases; bases outside gene matches: 7. Germline values: CDR1 MDHEN, CDR2 SYDVKM. CDR3 length: 15 residues. CDR3 protein: CASSRDREDPYEQYF. The CDR3 nucleotides are TGTGCCAGCAGTCGGGACAGGGAAGACCCCTACGAGCAGTACTTC.

Comments on this clonotype: One junction end does not reproduce the germline sequence, and a read error may be involved. The rearrangement joins TRBV20-1 to TRBJ2-3; possible D gene TRBD2, 6 bases. The germline V gene has CDR1 DFQATT and CDR2 SNEGSKA (reference sequence). The CDR3 sequence is 12 residues long. CDR3 region: CSARGRARLPGF. DNA of the CDR3: TGCAGTGCTAGAGGGAGGGCCCGACTGCCCGGTTTT.

Worth noting for this clonotype: A read error may be the cause here, since a much bigger clone is one base away. This rearrangement joins TRBV15 to TRBJ2-7; D possibly uses TRBD1 or TRBD2 (5 bases each). Germline CDR1 reads LNHNV; CDR2 reads YYDKDF (reference sequence). CDR3 length equals 14 residues. The CDR3 sequence is CATSRGGDSYEQHF. The CDR3 bases are TGTGCCACCAGCAGAGGGGGAGACAGCTACGAGCAGCACTTC.

Note on this clonotype: The CDR3 ends on some other residue instead of the conserved phenylalanine or tryptophan, so this is likely a read error. The V gene is TRBV27, the J gene TRBJ2-7; TRBD1 matches 7 bases. V lost 6 bases and J lost 3; bases outside the gene matches: 5. Germline CDR1 reads MNHEY; CDR2 reads SMNVEV (reference sequence). The CDR3 sequence is 13 residues long. CDR3 sequence: CASSRTGRYEQYL. The CDR3 region has the DNA TGTGCCAGCAGCCGGACAGGCCGCTACGAGCAGTACCTC.